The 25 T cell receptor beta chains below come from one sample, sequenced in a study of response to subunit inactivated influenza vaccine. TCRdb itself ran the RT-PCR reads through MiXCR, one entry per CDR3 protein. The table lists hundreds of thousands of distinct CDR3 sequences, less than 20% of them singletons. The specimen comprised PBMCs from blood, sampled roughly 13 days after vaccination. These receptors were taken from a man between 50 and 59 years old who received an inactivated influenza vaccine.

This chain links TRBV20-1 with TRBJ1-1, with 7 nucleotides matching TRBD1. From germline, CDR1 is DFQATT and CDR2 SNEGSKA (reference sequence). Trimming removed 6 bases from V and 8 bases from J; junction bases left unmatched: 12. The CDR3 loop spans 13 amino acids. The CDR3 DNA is TGCAGTGCGAGAACCGGGACAGATATAGAAGCTTTCTTT. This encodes CSARTGTDIEAFF.

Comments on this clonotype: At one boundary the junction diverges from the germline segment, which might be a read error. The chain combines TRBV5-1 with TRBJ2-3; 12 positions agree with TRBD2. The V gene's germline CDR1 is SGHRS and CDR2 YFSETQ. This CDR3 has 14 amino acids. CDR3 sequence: CGSGGTSGTDTQYF. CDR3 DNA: TGCGGCAGCGGCGGGACTAGCGGGACAGATACGCAGTATTTT.

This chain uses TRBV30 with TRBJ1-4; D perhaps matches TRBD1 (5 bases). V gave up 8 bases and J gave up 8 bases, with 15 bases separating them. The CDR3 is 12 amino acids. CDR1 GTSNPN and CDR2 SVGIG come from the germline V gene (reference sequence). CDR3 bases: TGTGCCCTATCAAGGGGTGGGGAAAAACTGTTTTTT. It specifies CALSRGGEKLFF.

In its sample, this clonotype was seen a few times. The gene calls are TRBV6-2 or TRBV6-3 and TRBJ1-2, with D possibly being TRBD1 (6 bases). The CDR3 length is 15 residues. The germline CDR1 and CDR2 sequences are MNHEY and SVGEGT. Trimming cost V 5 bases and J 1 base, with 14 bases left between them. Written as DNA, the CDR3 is TGTGCCAGCAGTCGAAGGACAGCTCTTAACTATGGCTACACCTTC. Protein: CASSRRTALNYGYTF.

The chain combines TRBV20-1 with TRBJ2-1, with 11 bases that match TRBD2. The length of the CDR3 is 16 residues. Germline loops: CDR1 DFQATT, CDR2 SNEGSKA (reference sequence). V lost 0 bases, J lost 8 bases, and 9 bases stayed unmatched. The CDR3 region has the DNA TGCAGTGCTAGAGACTTGGGACTAGCGGAGGGGGATGAGCAGTTCTTC. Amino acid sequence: CSARDLGLAEGDEQFF.

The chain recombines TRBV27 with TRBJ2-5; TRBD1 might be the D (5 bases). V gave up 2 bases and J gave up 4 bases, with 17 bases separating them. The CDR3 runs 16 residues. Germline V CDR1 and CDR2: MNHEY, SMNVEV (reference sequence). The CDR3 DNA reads TGTGCCAGCAGTTTAGGGCGACAGCCCTTGGGAGAGACCCAGTACTTC. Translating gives CASSLGRQPLGETQYF.

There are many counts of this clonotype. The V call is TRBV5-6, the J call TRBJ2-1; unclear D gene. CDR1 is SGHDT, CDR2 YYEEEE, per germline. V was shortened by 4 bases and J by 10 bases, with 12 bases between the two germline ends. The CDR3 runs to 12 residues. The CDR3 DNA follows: TGTGCCAGCAGCCGTGAGAGCCACGAGCAGTTCTTC. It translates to CASSRESHEQFF.

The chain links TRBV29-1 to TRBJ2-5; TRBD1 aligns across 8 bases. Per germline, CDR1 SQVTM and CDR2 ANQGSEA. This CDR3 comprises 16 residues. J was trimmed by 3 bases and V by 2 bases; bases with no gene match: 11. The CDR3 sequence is CSVETAGGGFEETQYF. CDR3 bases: TGCAGCGTTGAAACCGCAGGGGGCGGCTTTGAAGAGACCCAGTACTTC. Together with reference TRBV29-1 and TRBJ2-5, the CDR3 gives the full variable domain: SAVISQKPSRDICQRGTSLTIQCQVDSQVTMMFWYRQQPGQSLTLIATANQGSEATYESGFVIDKFPISRPNLTFSTLTVSNMSPEDSSIYLCSVETAGGGFEETQYFGPGTRLLVL.

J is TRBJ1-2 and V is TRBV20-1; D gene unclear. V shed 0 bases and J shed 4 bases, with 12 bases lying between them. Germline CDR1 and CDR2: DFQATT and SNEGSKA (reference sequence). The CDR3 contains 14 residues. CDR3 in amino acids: CSARDSRAAYGYTF. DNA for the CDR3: TGCAGTGCTAGAGATAGCCGGGCCGCCTATGGCTACACCTTC.

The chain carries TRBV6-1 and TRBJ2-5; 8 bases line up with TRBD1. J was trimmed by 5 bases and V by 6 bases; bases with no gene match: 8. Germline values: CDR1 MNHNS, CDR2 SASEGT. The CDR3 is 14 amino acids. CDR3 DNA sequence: TGTGCCAGCAGCGAGACAGGGGACGGCGAGACCCAGTACTTC. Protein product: CASSETGDGETQYF.

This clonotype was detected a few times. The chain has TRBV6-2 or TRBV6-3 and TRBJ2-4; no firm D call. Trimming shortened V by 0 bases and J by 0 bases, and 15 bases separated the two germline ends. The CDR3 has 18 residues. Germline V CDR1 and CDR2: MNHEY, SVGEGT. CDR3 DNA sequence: TGTGCCAGCAGTTACTCTTTTGGGCCTTGGGGAGCCAAAAACATTCAGTACTTC. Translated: CASSYSFGPWGAKNIQYF.

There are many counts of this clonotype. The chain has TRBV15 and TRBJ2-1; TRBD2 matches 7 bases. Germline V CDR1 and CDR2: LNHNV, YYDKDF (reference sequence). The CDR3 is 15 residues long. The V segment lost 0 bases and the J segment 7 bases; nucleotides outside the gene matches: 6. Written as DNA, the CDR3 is TGTGCCACCAGCAGAGATCCCACGGGGGGTAATGAGCAGTTCTTC. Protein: CATSRDPTGGNEQFF.

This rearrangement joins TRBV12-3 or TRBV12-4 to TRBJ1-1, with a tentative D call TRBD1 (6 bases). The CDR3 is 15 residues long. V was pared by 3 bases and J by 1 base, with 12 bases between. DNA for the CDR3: TGTGCCAGCAGTTTTAGCGGGACATCGAACACTGAAGCTTTCTTT. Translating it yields CASSFSGTSNTEAFF.

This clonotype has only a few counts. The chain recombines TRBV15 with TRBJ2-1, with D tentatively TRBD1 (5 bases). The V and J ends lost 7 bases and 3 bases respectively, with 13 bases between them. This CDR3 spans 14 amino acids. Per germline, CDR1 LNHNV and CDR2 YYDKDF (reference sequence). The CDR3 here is CATTKGFFYNEQFF. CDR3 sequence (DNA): TGTGCCACCACGAAGGGGTTTTTCTACAATGAGCAGTTCTTC.

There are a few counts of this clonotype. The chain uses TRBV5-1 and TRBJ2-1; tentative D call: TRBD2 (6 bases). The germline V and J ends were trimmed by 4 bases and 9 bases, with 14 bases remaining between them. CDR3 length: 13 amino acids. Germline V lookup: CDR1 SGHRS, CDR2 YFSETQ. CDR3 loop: CASSTFGGGEQFF. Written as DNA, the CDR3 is TGCGCCAGCAGCACCTTCGGGGGAGGTGAGCAGTTCTTC. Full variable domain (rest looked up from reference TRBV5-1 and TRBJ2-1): KAGVTQTPRYLIKTRGQQVTLSCSPISGHRSVSWYQQTPGQGLQFLFEYFSETQRNKGNFPGRFSGRQFSNSRSEMNVSTLELGDSALYLCASSTFGGGEQFFGPGTRLTVL.

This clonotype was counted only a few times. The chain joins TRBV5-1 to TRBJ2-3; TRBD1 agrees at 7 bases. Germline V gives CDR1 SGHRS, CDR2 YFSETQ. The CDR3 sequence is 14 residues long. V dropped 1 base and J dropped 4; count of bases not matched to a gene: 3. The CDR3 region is CASSLTGQSDTQYF. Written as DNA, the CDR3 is TGCGCCAGCAGCTTGACGGGACAGTCAGATACGCAGTATTTT.

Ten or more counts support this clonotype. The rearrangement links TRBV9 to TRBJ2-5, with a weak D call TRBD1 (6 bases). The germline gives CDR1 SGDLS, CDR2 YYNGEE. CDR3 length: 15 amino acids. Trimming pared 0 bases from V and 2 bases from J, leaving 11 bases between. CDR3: CASSVGTVGQETQYF. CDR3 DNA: TGTGCCAGCAGCGTAGGGACAGTCGGACAAGAGACCCAGTACTTC.

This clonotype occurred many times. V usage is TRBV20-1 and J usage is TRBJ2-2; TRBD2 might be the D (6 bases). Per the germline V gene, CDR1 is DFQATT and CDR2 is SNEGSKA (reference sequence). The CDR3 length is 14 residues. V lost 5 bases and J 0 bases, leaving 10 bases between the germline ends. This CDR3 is CSARDWTNTGELFF. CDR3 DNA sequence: TGCAGTGCTCGGGACTGGACGAACACCGGGGAGCTGTTTTTT.

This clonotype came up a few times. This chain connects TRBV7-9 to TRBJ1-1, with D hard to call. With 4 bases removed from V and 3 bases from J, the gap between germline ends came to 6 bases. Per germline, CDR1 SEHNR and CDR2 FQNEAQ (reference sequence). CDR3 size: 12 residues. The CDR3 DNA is TGTGCCAGCAGCTCCTGGGACACTGAAGCTTTCTTT. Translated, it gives CASSSWDTEAFF. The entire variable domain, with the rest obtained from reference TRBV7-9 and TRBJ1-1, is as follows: DTGVSQNPRHKITKRGQNVTFRCDPISEHNRLYWYRQTLGQGPEFLTYFQNEAQLEKSRLLSDRFSAERPKGSFSTLEIQRTEQGDSAMYLCASSSWDTEAFFGQGTRLTVV.

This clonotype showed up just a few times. CDR3 DNA sequence: TGCGCCAGCAGCTTGAGAGTAGCGGGGTACGAAGAGACCCAGTACTTC. Translated: CASSLRVAGYEETQYF. The chain is built from TRBV5-1 and TRBJ2-5; TRBD2 matches 8 bases. CDR3 length equals 16 residues. Germline CDR1 and CDR2: SGHRS and YFSETQ. Losses at the gene ends were 1 base for V and 3 bases for J; bases not matched to a gene: 8.

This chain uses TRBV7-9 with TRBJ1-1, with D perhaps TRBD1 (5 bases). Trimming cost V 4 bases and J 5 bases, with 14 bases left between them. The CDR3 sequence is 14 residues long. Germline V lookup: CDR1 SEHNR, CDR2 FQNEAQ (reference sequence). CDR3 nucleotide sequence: TGTGCCAGCAGCTCAGAAGGTGGGGGAACTGAAGCTTTCTTT. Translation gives CASSSEGGGTEAFF.

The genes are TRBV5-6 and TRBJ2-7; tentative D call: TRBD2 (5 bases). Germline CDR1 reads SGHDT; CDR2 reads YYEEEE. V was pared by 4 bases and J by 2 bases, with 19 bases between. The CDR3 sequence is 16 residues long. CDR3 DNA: TGTGCCAGCAGCCCCCGTCCGTGGACTTCTACCTACGAGCAGTACTTC. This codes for CASSPRPWTSTYEQYF.

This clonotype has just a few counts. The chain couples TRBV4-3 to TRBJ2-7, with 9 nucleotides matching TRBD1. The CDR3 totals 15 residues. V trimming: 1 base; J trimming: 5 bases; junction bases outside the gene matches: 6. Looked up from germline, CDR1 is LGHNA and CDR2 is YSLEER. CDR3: CASSQGDREIDEQYF. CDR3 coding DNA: TGCGCCAGCAGCCAAGGGGACAGGGAGATCGACGAGCAGTACTTC.

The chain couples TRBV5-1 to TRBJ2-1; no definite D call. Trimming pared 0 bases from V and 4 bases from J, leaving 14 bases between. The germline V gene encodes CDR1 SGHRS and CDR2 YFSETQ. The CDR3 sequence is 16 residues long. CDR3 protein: CASSLALRARYNEQFF. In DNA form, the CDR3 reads TGCGCCAGCAGCTTGGCCTTGCGTGCGAGGTACAATGAGCAGTTCTTC.

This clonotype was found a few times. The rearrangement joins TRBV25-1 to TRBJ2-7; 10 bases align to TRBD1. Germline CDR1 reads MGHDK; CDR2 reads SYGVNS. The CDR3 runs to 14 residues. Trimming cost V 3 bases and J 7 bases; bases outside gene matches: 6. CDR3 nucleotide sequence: TGTGCCAGCAGTGAGGGGACAGGGGCGGGAGAGCAGTACTTC. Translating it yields CASSEGTGAGEQYF.